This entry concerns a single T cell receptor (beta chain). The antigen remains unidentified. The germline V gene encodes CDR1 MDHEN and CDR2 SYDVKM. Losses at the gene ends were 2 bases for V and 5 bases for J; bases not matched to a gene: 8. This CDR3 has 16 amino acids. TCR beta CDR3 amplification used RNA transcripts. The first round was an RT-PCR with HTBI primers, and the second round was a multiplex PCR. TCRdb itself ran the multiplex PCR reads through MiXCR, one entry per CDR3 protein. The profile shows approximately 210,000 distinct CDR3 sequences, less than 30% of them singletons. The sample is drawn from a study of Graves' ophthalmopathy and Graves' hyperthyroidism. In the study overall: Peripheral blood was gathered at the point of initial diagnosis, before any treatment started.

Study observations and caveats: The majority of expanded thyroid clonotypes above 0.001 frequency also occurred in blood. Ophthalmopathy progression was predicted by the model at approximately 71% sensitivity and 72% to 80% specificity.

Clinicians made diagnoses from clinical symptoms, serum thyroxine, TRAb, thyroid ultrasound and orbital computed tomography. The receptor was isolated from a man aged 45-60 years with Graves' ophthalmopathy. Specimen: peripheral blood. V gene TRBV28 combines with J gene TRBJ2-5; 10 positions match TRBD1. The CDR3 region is CASSLRPGTGVETQYF. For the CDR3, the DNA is TGTGCCAGCAGTTTAAGACCCGGGACAGGGGTGGAGACCCAGTACTTC.